The 2 T cell receptor beta chains reported below all come from one sample, sequenced in a study of Graves' ophthalmopathy and Graves' hyperthyroidism. RNA transcripts provided the template for amplifying TCR beta CDR3 regions. First-round RT-PCR used HTBI primers; second-round multiplex PCR followed. TCRdb analysed the multiplex PCR reads with MiXCR anew, one entry per CDR3 protein. The repertoire includes more than 1,000,000 distinct CDR3 sequences, about 40% of them detected once, and approximately 10% sits in the top ten. Material: peripheral blood or thyroid tissue (not recorded which). These receptors came from an adult man with Graves' hyperthyroidism.

This clonotype appeared many times. As DNA, the CDR3 is TGTGCCAGCAGCTTAGCCCGGATGACCGGGGAGCTGTTTTTT. Protein: CASSLARMTGELFF. This sequence joins TRBV7-8 and TRBJ2-2; D remains unclear. With 0 bases removed from V and 5 bases from J, the gap between germline ends came to 7 bases. This CDR3 is 14 amino acids long. Germline V lookup: CDR1 SGHVS, CDR2 FQNEAQ.

This sequence joins TRBV9 and TRBJ2-2, with TRBD2 identical over 11 bases. The V gene's germline CDR1 is SGDLS and CDR2 YYNGEE. V dropped 4 bases and J dropped 4; count of bases not matched to a gene: 9. The CDR3 spans 17 residues. The chain's CDR3 is CASSQLTSGISTGELFF. The CDR3, as DNA: TGTGCCAGCAGCCAACTGACTAGCGGGATCAGCACCGGGGAGCTGTTTTTT.